This T cell receptor (beta chain) derives from a study of CD8+CD57+ T cells in acquired aplastic anemia. Study-wide context: Average DNA yield from sorted CD4+ and CD8+ cells was roughly 3.1 ug. About 11 million reads, on average, were obtained for CD4+ cells from healthy donors. Findings and limits, study-wide: Patients versus controls showed no significant CD8+ Simpson's diversity difference. The study identified roughly 29 CD8+ CDR3 sequences shared by patients and controls.

Comment on this clonotype: Antigen unknown.

TCR beta VDJ and CDR3 profiling used genomic DNA as template. TCRdb ran MiXCR on the reads and lists one entry per CDR3 protein. The sample yields around 180,000 distinct CDR3 sequences, about three fifths seen once. V was pared by 4 bases and J by 4 bases, with 17 bases of the junction left unmatched. CDR3 length equals 18 residues. Germline CDR1 reads SGHRS; CDR2 reads YFSETQ. The clonotype was recovered from a human donor in good health. The material sequenced was sorted CD4+, CD8+, or CD8+CD57+ T cells (not recorded which) from PBMCs. J is TRBJ1-1 and V is TRBV5-1, with 9 bases lining up with TRBD1. CDR3 DNA: TGCGCCAGCAGCCTCCCCCGGGACAGGGAAGCCCTGGGCACTGAAGCTTTCTTT. Protein: CASSLPRDREALGTEAFF.